There are a few counts of the clone carrying this T cell receptor beta chain. The CDR3 totals 14 residues. The germline gives CDR1 MNHEY, CDR2 SVGAGI. V lost 2 bases and J 3 bases, leaving 10 bases between the germline ends. The data were taken from a study of blood T cell repertoires in COVID-19. Turning to the study itself: The United States, Italy and Spain were the sources of the acute and convalescent COVID-19 samples. The cDNA or gDNA used as material had been derived from T cells, B-cell-depleted T cells, or PBMCs.

Per the original data handling: How many nucleated cells were present was estimated from reference gene primer amplification. The repertoire was sequenced with immunoSEQ multiplex PCR; TCRdb's copy has only in-frame clones and lacks some. V and J calls and clone size are those listed in that table; D and trimming were worked out from the DNA. This table has around 190,000 clones, 70% to 85% appearing once. J is TRBJ1-1 and V is TRBV6-5; D gene ambiguous. This sequence originates from a human donor in a cohort sampled during active COVID-19. The material sequenced was peripheral blood. DNA for the CDR3: TGTGCCAGCAGTTACGATGGGAGGGACACTGAAGCTTTCTTT. Translated, it gives CASSYDGRDTEAFF.